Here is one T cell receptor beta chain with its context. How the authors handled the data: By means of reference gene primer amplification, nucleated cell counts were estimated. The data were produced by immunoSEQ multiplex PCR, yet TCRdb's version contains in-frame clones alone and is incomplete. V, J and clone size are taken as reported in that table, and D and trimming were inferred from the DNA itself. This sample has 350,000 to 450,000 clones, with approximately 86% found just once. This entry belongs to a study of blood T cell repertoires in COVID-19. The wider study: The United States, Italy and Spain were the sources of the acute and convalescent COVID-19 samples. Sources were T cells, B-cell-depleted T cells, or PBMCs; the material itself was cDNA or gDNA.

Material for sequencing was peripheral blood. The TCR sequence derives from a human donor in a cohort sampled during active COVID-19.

The CDR3 loop is CASSLGESLFF. As DNA, the CDR3 is TGTGCCAGCAGTTTGGGCGAGTCCCTGTTTTTT. The chain has TRBV12-3 or TRBV12-4 and TRBJ1-4; D unclear. The CDR3 length is 11 residues. V lost 3 bases, J lost 14 bases, and 10 bases lay in between.